This is a list of T cell receptor beta chains from one sample in a study of cytomegalovirus exposure and HLA in healthy donors. Assay: immunoSEQ multiplex PCR; the TCRdb copy retains only in-frame clones and omits some. The sample contains about 160,000 clones, approximately 75% of which appear only once. The source material was PBMCs. These receptors all stem from a man in his thirties or forties in good health and CMV-seropositive. CDR3s include the opening cysteine and the closing phenylalanine or tryptophan. Each record gives: clone size, D gene, J gene, CDR3 length, V gene, CDR3 protein, CDR3 DNA. D genes are given only for firm matches. Some rows mark clone size as missing; the rest say once, few, many or name a class of expanded clone.

abundance: few; d_gene: TRBD1; j_gene: TRBJ1-2; len: 14; v_gene: TRBV30; CDR3aa: CAWSVTGGDYGYTF; CDR3nt: TGTGCCTGGAGTGTAACAGGGGGCGACTATGGCTACACCTTC
abundance: .; d_gene: .; j_gene: TRBJ2-3; len: 16; v_gene: TRBV7-6; CDR3aa: CASSLGGWGTTDTQYF; CDR3nt: TGTGCCAGCAGCTTAGGAGGGTGGGGTACCACAGATACGCAGTATTTT
abundance: .; d_gene: TRBD1; j_gene: TRBJ2-7; len: 16; v_gene: TRBV7-2; CDR3aa: CASSLAGTGGVAEQYF; CDR3nt: TGTGCCAGCAGCTTAGCTGGGACAGGGGGGGTGGCCGAGCAGTACTTC
abundance: .; d_gene: .; j_gene: TRBJ2-7; len: 15; v_gene: TRBV19; CDR3aa: CASSIWLQGSYEQYF; CDR3nt: TGTGCCAGTAGTATTTGGCTCCAGGGTTCCTACGAGCAGTACTTC
abundance: .; d_gene: TRBD2; j_gene: TRBJ2-7; len: 15; v_gene: TRBV28; CDR3aa: CASSSWLAGGYEQYF; CDR3nt: TGTGCCAGCAGTTCTTGGCTAGCGGGGGGCTACGAGCAGTACTTC
abundance: .; d_gene: TRBD2; j_gene: TRBJ2-3; len: 16; v_gene: TRBV7-9; CDR3aa: CASSKRLAGDPDTQYF; CDR3nt: TGTGCCAGCAGCAAACGACTAGCGGGTGATCCAGATACGCAGTATTTT
abundance: .; d_gene: TRBD1; j_gene: TRBJ2-7; len: 16; v_gene: TRBV11-1; CDR3aa: CASSSRHRDRVYEQYF; CDR3nt: TGTGCCAGCAGCTCAAGACACCGGGACAGGGTCTACGAGCAGTACTTC
abundance: .; d_gene: TRBD1; j_gene: TRBJ1-1; len: 15; v_gene: TRBV5-1; CDR3aa: CASSVSGTGGTEAFF; CDR3nt: TGCGCCAGCAGCGTCTCCGGGACAGGGGGCACTGAAGCTTTCTTT
abundance: .; d_gene: TRBD2; j_gene: TRBJ2-3; len: 17; v_gene: TRBV13; CDR3aa: CASSLNLAGGRADTQYF; CDR3nt: TGTGCCAGCAGCTTAAATTTAGCGGGGGGGCGTGCAGATACGCAGTATTTT
abundance: few; d_gene: .; j_gene: TRBJ1-1; len: 16; v_gene: TRBV5-1; CDR3aa: CASSLAPRGEITEAFF; CDR3nt: TGCGCCAGCAGCTTGGCCCCTCGGGGGGAGATAACTGAAGCTTTCTTT
abundance: .; d_gene: .; j_gene: TRBJ2-2; len: 12; v_gene: TRBV7-9; CDR3aa: CASSLGQRELFF; CDR3nt: TGTGCCAGCAGCTTAGGACAGAGGGAGCTGTTTTTT
abundance: .; d_gene: TRBD1; j_gene: TRBJ2-1; len: 16; v_gene: TRBV5-6; CDR3aa: CASSLEGAFSYNEQFF; CDR3nt: TGTGCCAGCAGCTTGGAGGGGGCTTTCTCCTACAATGAGCAGTTCTTC
abundance: .; d_gene: .; j_gene: TRBJ2-5; len: 14; v_gene: TRBV5-1; CDR3aa: CASSFQGMRETQYF; CDR3nt: TGCGCCAGCAGCTTCCAGGGTATGCGAGAGACCCAGTACTTC
abundance: .; d_gene: .; j_gene: TRBJ2-7; len: 15; v_gene: TRBV5-1; CDR3aa: CASSLSVGANYEQYF; CDR3nt: TGCGCCAGCAGCTTGAGTGTAGGGGCTAACTACGAGCAGTACTTC
abundance: few; d_gene: .; j_gene: TRBJ1-3; len: 13; v_gene: TRBV6-5; CDR3aa: CASSSPLQNTIYF; CDR3nt: TGTGCCAGCAGTTCCCCCCTCCAGAACACCATATATTTT
abundance: .; d_gene: .; j_gene: TRBJ2-7; len: 14; v_gene: TRBV21-1; CDR3aa: CASSKGLATYEQYF; CDR3nt: TGTGCCAGCAGCAAGGGACTAGCTACCTACGAGCAGTACTTC
abundance: .; d_gene: TRBD1; j_gene: TRBJ1-1; len: 14; v_gene: TRBV7-2; CDR3aa: CASSSGTGGHTAFF; CDR3nt: TGTGCCAGCAGCTCCGGGACAGGGGGTCATACGGCTTTCTTT
abundance: .; d_gene: .; j_gene: TRBJ2-7; len: 14; v_gene: TRBV14; CDR3aa: CASSQDIGGYEQYF; CDR3nt: TGTGCCAGCAGCCAAGATATTGGCGGATACGAGCAGTACTTC
abundance: few; d_gene: TRBD1; j_gene: TRBJ2-5; len: 15; v_gene: TRBV7-7; CDR3aa: CASCIGQGSQETQYF; CDR3nt: TGTGCCAGCTGTATCGGACAGGGGTCCCAAGAGACCCAGTACTTC
abundance: .; d_gene: TRBD1; j_gene: TRBJ2-7; len: 13; v_gene: TRBV30; CDR3aa: CAWSGQGRVEQYF; CDR3nt: TGTGCCTGGAGTGGACAGGGAAGGGTCGAGCAGTACTTC